The 11 T cell receptor beta chains in this list originate from one sample, sequenced in a study of cytomegalovirus exposure and HLA in healthy donors. Assay: immunoSEQ multiplex PCR; the TCRdb copy retains only in-frame clones and omits some. The profile covers about 310,000 clones, with roughly 86% appearing a single time and around 0.88% taken by the ten largest. Sequencing input: PBMCs. The receptors originated from a young man in good health and CMV-seronegative.

J is TRBJ2-7 and V is TRBV18, with 9 bases matching TRBD1. This CDR3 has 15 residues. Germline lookup yields CDR1 KGHSH and CDR2 LQKENI. V lost 3 bases and J lost 3; bases outside the gene matches: 6. Here the CDR3 reads CASSPRTGENYEQYF. DNA for the CDR3: TGTGCCAGCTCACCGCGGACAGGGGAAAACTACGAGCAGTACTTC.

This chain uses TRBV19 with TRBJ1-2, with TRBD1 identical over 7 bases. V dropped 6 bases and J dropped 2; count of bases not matched to a gene: 9. CDR1 and CDR2 (germline): LNHDA, SQIVND (reference sequence). The CDR3 loop spans 15 amino acids. CDR3 sequence: CASSMGTDQNYGYTF. CDR3 DNA sequence: TGTGCCAGTAGCATGGGGACAGATCAGAACTATGGCTACACCTTC.

The chain combines TRBV6-5 with TRBJ1-4; 9 bases agree with TRBD1. V was clipped by 5 bases and J by 7 bases; unmatched bases: 8. The V gene's germline CDR1 is MNHEY and CDR2 SVGAGI. This CDR3 comprises 15 residues. CDR3 loop: CASSGNRGRGEKLFF. As DNA, the CDR3 is TGTGCCAGCAGTGGAAACAGGGGGCGCGGTGAAAAACTGTTTTTT.

The chain joins TRBV6-1 to TRBJ2-1; TRBD2 matches 8 bases. The CDR3 sequence is 13 residues long. V lost 7 bases, J lost 8 bases, and 7 bases stayed unmatched. CDR1 is MNHNS and CDR2 is SASEGT in the germline V gene. The CDR3 reads CASTGTRRDEQFF. For the CDR3, the DNA is TGTGCCAGCACCGGGACTAGAAGGGATGAGCAGTTCTTC.

The rearrangement joins TRBV6-5 to TRBJ2-3, with 9 bases that match TRBD2. The CDR3 length is 14 residues. V lost 6 bases and J lost 6; bases outside the gene matches: 7. Germline CDR1 and CDR2: MNHEY and SVGAGI. This CDR3 is CASRAGGPADTQYF. The CDR3 coding sequence is TGTGCCAGCAGGGCGGGGGGGCCGGCGGATACGCAGTATTTT.

This rearrangement joins TRBV5-1 to TRBJ2-3, with 8 bases lining up with TRBD2. Germline V gene data show CDR1 as SGHRS and CDR2 as YFSETQ. The CDR3 spans 15 residues. Trimming removed 0 bases from V and 4 bases from J; junction bases left unmatched: 4. CDR3 protein: CASSLVGGVSDTQYF. CDR3 coding DNA: TGCGCCAGCAGCTTGGTCGGGGGGGTATCAGATACGCAGTATTTT.

V gene TRBV5-6 combines with J gene TRBJ2-5; D may be TRBD1 (5 bases). Germline V CDR1 and CDR2: SGHDT, YYEEEE. The V end was cut by 5 bases, the J end by 7 bases, with 18 bases between. The CDR3 has 14 residues. The CDR3 region is CASRRAGQALTQYF. CDR3 DNA: TGTGCCAGCAGACGTGCAGGGCAGGCATTGACCCAGTACTTC.

Here the CDR3 DNA reads TGCAGCGTTGAGGAAAGGACAGGCTACACCTTC. Translation gives CSVEERTGYTF. The chain is built from TRBV29-1 and TRBJ1-2; D is possibly TRBD1 (5 bases). Germline CDR1 SQVTM, CDR2 ANQGSEA. The CDR3 is 11 amino acids. Between the trimmed V and J ends, which lost 3 bases and 8 bases, there was a span of 10 bases.

About this clone: Other DNA variants within this sample encode the same CDR3. The chain employs TRBV2 and TRBJ1-4; the match to TRBD1 covers 7 bases. The trim removed 5 bases at V and 0 bases at J, leaving 3 bases unmatched. The CDR3 contains 15 residues. Germline V gives CDR1 SNHLY, CDR2 FYNNEI. CDR3 sequence reads: CASSRQGATNEKLFF. For the CDR3, the DNA is TGTGCCAGCAGTCGGCAGGGGGCAACTAATGAAAAACTGTTTTTT.

This clone has only one observation. The CDR3 loop reads CASSGGRRSTDTQYF. CDR3 nucleotides: TGCGCCAGCAGCGGGGGCAGGAGAAGCACAGATACGCAGTATTTT. This chain joins TRBV5-1 and TRBJ2-3; possible D gene TRBD1, 6 bases. The CDR3 covers 15 residues. CDR1 and CDR2 (germline): SGHRS, YFSETQ. The V end lost 4 bases, the J end lost 0 bases, and 12 bases lay between the germline ends.

CDR3 nucleotide sequence: TGTGCCATCAGTGAGTCGCGGGGCCTCCTTACGCAGTATTTT. Translated, it gives CAISESRGLLTQYF. The V call is TRBV10-3, the J call TRBJ2-3, with D perhaps TRBD2 (6 bases). The germline CDR1 and CDR2 sequences are ENHRY and SYGVKD. Deletions cut 0 bases from V and 8 bases from J, with 12 bases between. There are 14 residues in the CDR3.